The next 29 T cell receptor beta chains were all read from a single sample in a study of T-cell memory formation after mild COVID-19. Each CDR3 protein gets one entry after TCRdb re-called the 5' RACE reads with MiXCR. This sample has tens of thousands of distinct CDR3 sequences, with around a quarter found just once. The material sequenced was PBMCs or a T cell subset sorted from them (not recorded which). Source of these receptors: a man aged 18 to 30 who had mild COVID-19 (a few samples of this study predate the infection). Cell type and time point are not known.

The chain employs TRBV7-2 and TRBJ1-2; 7 nucleotides agree with TRBD1. Trimming at V came to 5 bases and at J to 8 bases, leaving 11 bases not matched to a gene. The CDR3 spans 14 residues. Germline V gives CDR1 SGHTA, CDR2 FQGNSA. As DNA, the CDR3 is TGTGCCAGCAGCCCCGGGACAGTAGTGGGGGGCTACACCTTC. Translation gives CASSPGTVVGGYTF. The entire variable domain, with the rest obtained from reference TRBV7-2 and TRBJ1-2, is as follows: GAGVSQSPSNKVTEKGKDVELRCDPISGHTALYWYRQSLGQGLEFLIYFQGNSAPDKSGLPSDRFSAERTGGSVSTLTIQRTQQEDSAVYLCASSPGTVVGGYTFGSGTRLTVV.

This chain connects TRBV4-3 to TRBJ2-1; 10 bases fit TRBD2. V dropped 1 base and J dropped 7; count of bases not matched to a gene: 10. From germline, CDR1 is LGHNA and CDR2 YSLEER. The CDR3 runs 17 residues. The DNA for the CDR3 is TGCGCCAGCAGCCAAGCCAGCGGGGGGGCCGGAGTTAATGAGCAGTTCTTC. Translated: CASSQASGGAGVNEQFF.

The CDR3 sequence is CSAIDGLGSYEQYF. Here the CDR3 DNA reads TGCAGTGCCATAGATGGTCTGGGTTCTTACGAGCAGTACTTC. The rearrangement joins TRBV20-1 to TRBJ2-7; D is unclear. V gave up 6 bases and J gave up 4 bases, with 19 bases separating them. Germline CDR1 and CDR2: DFQATT and SNEGSKA (reference sequence). The CDR3 sequence is 14 residues long.

This clonotype was picked up a small number of times. V usage is TRBV7-6 and J usage is TRBJ1-5, with no clear D. The CDR3 consists of 13 residues. V gave up 5 bases and J gave up 6 bases, with 11 bases separating them. From germline, CDR1 is SGHVS and CDR2 FNYEAQ. The CDR3 sequence: CASSKSRSQPQHF. In DNA, the CDR3 is TGTGCCAGCAGCAAATCCAGAAGTCAGCCCCAGCATTTT.

The chain recombines TRBV6-6 with TRBJ2-7; TRBD1 is a possible D gene (6 bases). The V gene's germline CDR1 is MNHNY and CDR2 SVGAGI (reference sequence). There are 14 residues in the CDR3. V dropped 7 bases and J dropped 3 bases, with 16 bases sitting between them. The CDR3 protein is CASNQEVGGYEQYV. For the CDR3, the DNA is TGTGCCAGCAATCAAGAGGTAGGGGGCTACGAGCAGTACGTC.

This clonotype was seen a few times. This chain links TRBV5-1 with TRBJ2-4; D is ambiguous. The germline V gene has CDR1 SGHRS and CDR2 YFSETQ. Trimming left V 0 bases short and J 0 bases short, with 7 bases between. The CDR3 runs to 15 residues. The CDR3 coding sequence is TGCGCCAGCAGCTTGGTTCAGCTAGCCAAAAACATTCAGTACTTC. It yields the protein CASSLVQLAKNIQYF.

This clonotype was seen only a few times. The chain carries TRBV4-2 and TRBJ2-1; TRBD2 is a possible D gene (5 bases). V gave up 3 bases and J gave up 2 bases, with 11 bases separating them. Germline CDR1 LGHNA, CDR2 YNFKEQ. This CDR3 has 15 residues. CDR3 DNA sequence: TGTGCCAGCAGCCACGAATCCGGGACCTACAATGAGCAGTTCTTC. This translates into CASSHESGTYNEQFF.

The gene calls are TRBV7-9 and TRBJ2-7; D is perhaps TRBD1 (6 bases). In germline, CDR1 is SEHNR, CDR2 FQNEAQ (reference sequence). V was trimmed by 5 bases and J by 2 bases, leaving 16 bases between them. The CDR3 is made up of 15 amino acids. Here the CDR3 DNA reads TGTGCCAGCAGCCGAGCGGACAGTTCGGCCTACGAGCAGTACTTC. The encoded protein is CASSRADSSAYEQYF.

This chain uses TRBV24-1 with TRBJ2-1; D is unresolved. The CDR3 contains 16 residues. The germline V gene has CDR1 KGHDR and CDR2 SFDVKD. V was trimmed by 4 bases and J by 0 bases, leaving 12 bases between them. As DNA, the CDR3 is TGTGCCACCAGTGAAACAGCGTCTGGCTCCTACAATGAGCAGTTCTTC. It codes for CATSETASGSYNEQFF.

In its sample, this clonotype was seen a few times. The CDR3: CASSPFGGGNEKLFF. The CDR3 DNA sequence: TGTGCCAGCAGCCCATTTGGGGGAGGGAATGAAAAACTGTTTTTT. The rearrangement links TRBV7-6 to TRBJ1-4, with D possibly matching TRBD1 (5 bases). V gave up 5 bases and J gave up 5 bases, with 15 bases separating them. CDR3 length: 15 amino acids. Germline assignment: CDR1 SGHVS and CDR2 FNYEAQ.

By share, this clonotype ranks as medium-sized. V and J are TRBV6-6 and TRBJ2-5; weak D call: TRBD2 (7 bases). The germline V gene encodes CDR1 MNHNY and CDR2 SVGAGI (reference sequence). Trimming shortened V by 7 bases and J by 5 bases, and 20 bases separated the two germline ends. This CDR3 has 15 residues. The CDR3 loop is CASTQLPRGGETQYF. CDR3 nucleotide sequence: TGTGCCAGCACTCAGCTCCCTAGGGGGGGGGAGACCCAGTACTTC.

The V call is TRBV6-1, the J call TRBJ1-2, with D possibly matching TRBD1 (5 bases). CDR1 is MNHNS, CDR2 SASEGT, per germline. Trimming took 3 bases from V and 4 from J, leaving 12 bases between them. CDR3 length equals 14 residues. The CDR3 sequence: CASSEGQGPYGYTF. The CDR3 DNA sequence: TGTGCCAGCAGTGAGGGGCAGGGTCCCTATGGCTACACCTTC.

This chain connects TRBV12-3 or TRBV12-4 to TRBJ2-7, with 9 bases matching TRBD2. This CDR3 is built from 11 residues. The CDR3 DNA reads TGTAGCTCTAGCGGGGCCTACGAGCAGTACTTC. This encodes CSSSGAYEQYF.

A few counts support this clonotype. The genes are TRBV12-3 or TRBV12-4 and TRBJ2-2; perhaps TRBD1 as D (5 bases). V was cut by 7 bases and J by 0 bases, with 9 bases left in between. The CDR3 spans 14 residues. CDR3 sequence reads: CASIDRTNTGELFF. The CDR3 nucleotides read TGTGCCAGCATTGACAGAACGAACACCGGGGAGCTGTTTTTT.

This clonotype came up a few times. The rearrangement uses TRBV29-1 and TRBJ2-5; D not resolved. This CDR3 has 14 amino acids. The V gene's germline CDR1 is SQVTM and CDR2 ANQGSEA. V gave up 5 bases and J gave up 1 base, with 14 bases separating them. CDR3 sequence reads: CSVHPRGRQETQYF. In DNA form, the CDR3 reads TGCAGCGTTCATCCTCGCGGACGCCAAGAGACCCAGTACTTC.

The rearrangement uses TRBV11-2 and TRBJ2-1; 9 positions agree with TRBD2. The CDR3 is 13 residues long. Germline V gene sequence: CDR1 SGHAT, CDR2 FQNNGV. The V segment lost 0 bases and the J segment 13 bases; nucleotides outside the gene matches: 4. The CDR3 DNA reads TGTGCCAGCAGCTTAGAGGTAGCGGGGGAACAGTTCTTC. This translates into CASSLEVAGEQFF.

The genes are TRBV29-1 and TRBJ2-2, with 7 bases lining up with TRBD2. This CDR3 is built from 15 residues. The V gene's germline CDR1 is SQVTM and CDR2 ANQGSEA. Trimming at V came to 7 bases and at J to 1 base, leaving 9 bases not matched to a gene. The CDR3: CSAGGAGMNTGELFF. The DNA of the CDR3 is TGCAGCGCGGGGGGAGCAGGGATGAACACCGGGGAGCTGTTTTTT.

This chain joins TRBV13 and TRBJ2-2; D gene unclear. From germline, CDR1 is PRHDT and CDR2 FYEKMQ (reference sequence). This CDR3 spans 13 amino acids. Trimming left V 1 base short and J 7 bases short, with 7 bases between. CDR3 coding DNA: TGTGCCAGCAGCTTAGATATGAGCGGGGAGCTGTTTTTT. It codes for CASSLDMSGELFF.

Only one count was recorded for this clonotype. The J gene is TRBJ2-2, the V gene TRBV7-9, with D maybe TRBD1 (5 bases). In germline, CDR1 is SEHNR, CDR2 FQNEAQ (reference sequence). Deletions cut 6 bases from V and 3 bases from J, with 5 bases between. The CDR3 spans 12 residues. The CDR3 region is CASRQDTGELFF. CDR3 sequence (DNA): TGTGCCAGCAGACAGGACACCGGGGAGCTGTTTTTT. The full variable domain, with the rest looked up from reference TRBV7-9 and TRBJ2-2, is DTGVSQNPRHKITKRGQNVTFRCDPISEHNRLYWYRQTLGQGPEFLTYFQNEAQLEKSRLLSDRFSAERPKGSFSTLEIQRTEQGDSAMYLCASRQDTGELFFGEGSRLTVL.

The chain joins TRBV7-9 to TRBJ1-4, with TRBD1 as a possible D gene (6 bases). V was clipped by 3 bases and J by 6 bases, with 11 bases between them. The CDR3 has 14 residues. Germline values: CDR1 SEHNR, CDR2 FQNEAQ (reference sequence). CDR3 residues: CASSFTGGDEKLFF. CDR3 coding DNA: TGTGCCAGCAGCTTCACGGGGGGCGATGAAAAACTGTTTTTT.

The chain links TRBV20-1 to TRBJ2-2; D might be TRBD1 (5 bases). Germline CDR1 reads DFQATT; CDR2 reads SNEGSKA (reference sequence). V lost 3 bases, J lost 1 base, and 12 bases lay in between. CDR3 size: 15 residues. The CDR3 loop reads CSARAGQENTGELFF. The CDR3 coding sequence is TGCAGTGCTAGGGCCGGACAAGAGAACACCGGGGAGCTGTTTTTT.

This clonotype has just a few counts. This rearrangement joins TRBV2 to TRBJ1-2; 7 nucleotides match TRBD1. V lost 8 bases to trimming and J lost 5 bases; unmatched junction nucleotides: 11. CDR1 is SNHLY and CDR2 is FYNNEI in the germline V gene. The CDR3 totals 14 residues. The CDR3 DNA is TGTGCCAGCGGGGCACGGGACAGCTGGTATGGCTACACCTTC. Translated, it gives CASGARDSWYGYTF.

This clonotype occurred a few times. The genes are TRBV6-5 and TRBJ2-2; D is undetermined. V was clipped by 5 bases and J by 1 base, with 5 bases between them. Germline CDR1 reads MNHEY; CDR2 reads SVGAGI. There are 13 residues in the CDR3. The CDR3 nucleotides read TGTGCCAGCAGTCACTTGAACACCGGGGAGCTGTTTTTT. It encodes CASSHLNTGELFF.

The rearrangement joins TRBV3-1 to TRBJ2-3, with 9 bases identical to TRBD2. The CDR3 has 21 amino acids. The trim removed 0 bases at V and 2 bases at J, leaving 18 bases unmatched. Germline V gives CDR1 LGHDT, CDR2 YNNKEL (reference sequence). CDR3 nucleotides: TGTGCCAGCAGCCAAGAGATTATGACAAGCGGGGGGCCGGGATACACAGATACGCAGTATTTT. This sequence encodes CASSQEIMTSGGPGYTDTQYF.

This rearrangement joins TRBV12-3 or TRBV12-4 to TRBJ1-5; possibly TRBD1 for D (6 bases). V shed 6 bases and J shed 1 base, with 10 bases lying between them. The CDR3 runs 14 residues. CDR3 in amino acids: CASRRQESNQPQHF. The CDR3 bases are TGTGCCAGCAGACGACAGGAAAGCAATCAGCCCCAGCATTTT.

This clonotype was detected only a few times. The V gene is TRBV4-3, the J gene TRBJ2-3; the match to TRBD1 covers 8 bases. V gave up 0 bases and J gave up 4 bases; unmatched junction bases: 12. The germline V gene encodes CDR1 LGHNA and CDR2 YSLEER. This CDR3 contains 18 residues. The CDR3 sequence is CASSQDQGGTGLADTQYF. The CDR3 DNA reads as TGCGCCAGCAGCCAAGATCAAGGAGGGACAGGTCTCGCAGATACGCAGTATTTT.

Many counts were recorded for this clonotype. The chain has TRBV4-3 and TRBJ2-1; 11 nucleotides line up with TRBD2. This CDR3 spans 16 amino acids. Losses at the gene ends were 1 base for V and 4 bases for J; bases not matched to a gene: 3. Germline V gene lookup returns CDR1 LGHNA and CDR2 YSLEER. CDR3 nucleotides: TGCGCCAGCAGCCAAGGGGTAGCGGGGGGGTACAATGAGCAGTTCTTC. This sequence encodes CASSQGVAGGYNEQFF.

The sample holds a few counts of this clonotype. The chain combines TRBV9 with TRBJ1-2; no reliable D call. Germline V CDR1 and CDR2: SGDLS, YYNGEE. Trimming shortened V by 5 bases and J by 0 bases, and 8 bases separated the two germline ends. The CDR3 covers 13 residues. The CDR3 sequence: CASSVRSNYGYTF. As DNA, the CDR3 is TGTGCCAGCAGTGTAAGGTCTAACTATGGCTACACCTTC. Full variable domain (remainder filled in from reference TRBV9 and TRBJ1-2): DSGVTQTPKHLITATGQRVTLRCSPRSGDLSVYWYQQSLDQGLQFLIQYYNGEERAKGNILERFSAQQFPDLHSELNLSSLELGDSALYFCASSVRSNYGYTFGSGTRLTVV.

J is TRBJ2-7 and V is TRBV5-5; 9 positions match TRBD1. Germline lookup yields CDR1 SGHKS and CDR2 YYEKEE (reference sequence). The length of the CDR3 is 17 residues. Trimming removed 2 bases from V and 1 base from J; junction bases left unmatched: 10. The CDR3 loop is CASSFFLADRGSYEQYF. For the CDR3, the DNA is TGTGCCAGCAGCTTTTTTCTTGCGGACAGGGGTTCCTACGAGCAGTACTTC.